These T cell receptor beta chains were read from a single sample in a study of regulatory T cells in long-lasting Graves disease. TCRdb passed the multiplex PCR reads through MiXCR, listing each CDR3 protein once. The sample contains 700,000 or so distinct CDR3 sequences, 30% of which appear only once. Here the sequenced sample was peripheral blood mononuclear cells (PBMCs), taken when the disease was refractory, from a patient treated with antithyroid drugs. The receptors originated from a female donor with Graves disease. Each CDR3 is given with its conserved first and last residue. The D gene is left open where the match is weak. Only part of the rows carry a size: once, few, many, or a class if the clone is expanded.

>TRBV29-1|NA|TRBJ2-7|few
CSVGGGPLQDEQYF
TGCAGCGTTGGTGGAGGGCCCCTGCAGGACGAGCAGTACTTC
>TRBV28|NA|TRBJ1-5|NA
CASRKTRNQPQHF
TGTGCCAGCAGGAAGACCCGCAATCAGCCCCAGCATTTT
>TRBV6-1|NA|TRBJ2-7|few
CASSGTAGNSDEQYF
TGTGCCAGCAGTGGGACCGCAGGGAACAGCGACGAGCAGTACTTC
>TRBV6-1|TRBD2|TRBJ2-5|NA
CASSEPSRGRAGETQYF
TGTGCCAGCAGTGAACCCAGCCGCGGGAGGGCCGGTGAGACCCAGTACTTC
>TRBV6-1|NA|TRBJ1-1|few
CASSEWGAGGTEAFF
TGTGCCAGCAGTGAATGGGGGGCGGGGGGCACTGAAGCTTTCTTT
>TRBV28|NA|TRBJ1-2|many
CAGSSTESNYGYTF
TGTGCCGGCTCCTCGACGGAATCTAACTATGGCTACACCTTC
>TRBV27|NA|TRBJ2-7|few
CASSLWGRLHEQYF
TGTGCCAGCAGTTTATGGGGTAGGTTACACGAGCAGTACTTC
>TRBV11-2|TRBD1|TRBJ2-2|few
CASSPGQGMAGELFF
TGTGCCAGCAGCCCGGGACAGGGAATGGCCGGGGAGCTGTTTTTT
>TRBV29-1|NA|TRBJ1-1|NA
CSVEDRVNTEAFF
TGCAGCGTTGAAGACAGGGTGAACACTGAAGCTTTCTTT
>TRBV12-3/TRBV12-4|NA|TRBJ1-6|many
CASREGRHYNSPLHF
TGTGCCAGCAGGGAAGGACGGCATTATAATTCACCCCTCCACTTT
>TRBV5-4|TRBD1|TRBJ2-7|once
CASSFQGAHEQYF
TGTGCCAGCAGCTTTCAGGGGGCCCACGAGCAGTACTTC
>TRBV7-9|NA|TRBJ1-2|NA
CASSLSLASNYGYTF
TGTGCCAGCAGCTTAAGCCTGGCCTCTAACTATGGCTACACCTTC
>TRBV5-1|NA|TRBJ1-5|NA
CASSPRPSQPQHF
TGCGCCAGCAGCCCCCGTCCGAGCCAGCCCCAGCATTTT
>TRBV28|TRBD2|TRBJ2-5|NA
CASSLVPGLAGGPPETQYF
TGTGCCAGCAGCCTCGTCCCGGGACTAGCGGGAGGGCCCCCAGAGACCCAGTACTTC
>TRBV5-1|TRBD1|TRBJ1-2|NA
CASSLDGQASYGYTF
TGTGCCAGCAGCTTGGACGGACAGGCTAGCTATGGCTACACCTTC
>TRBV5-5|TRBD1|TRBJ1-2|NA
CASSVGGQGVYYGYTF
TGTGCCAGCAGCGTCGGGGGACAGGGGGTTTACTATGGCTACACCTTC
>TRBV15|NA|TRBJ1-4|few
CATSRTGTRKEKLFF
TGTGCCACCAGCAGAACGGGAACCCGGAAGGAAAAACTGTTTTTT
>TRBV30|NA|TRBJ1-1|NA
CAWSWSWGTEAFF
TGTGCCTGGAGCTGGAGCTGGGGCACTGAAGCTTTCTTT
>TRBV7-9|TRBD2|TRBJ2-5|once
CASSSRVAGVEETQYF
TGTGCCAGCAGCTCCCGGGTAGCGGGAGTCGAAGAGACCCAGTACTTC
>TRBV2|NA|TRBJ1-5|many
CASSVDAGNQPQHF
TGTGCCAGCAGTGTAGACGCAGGCAATCAGCCCCAGCATTTT
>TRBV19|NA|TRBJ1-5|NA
CASSINSGQPQHF
TGTGCCAGTAGTATAAATTCGGGTCAGCCCCAGCATTTT
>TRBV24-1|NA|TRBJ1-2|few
CATSDHSSHENYGYTF
TGTGCCACCAGTGACCATTCGTCACACGAAAACTATGGCTACACCTTC
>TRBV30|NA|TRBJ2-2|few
CAWVDNANTGELFF
TGTGCCTGGGTTGACAATGCGAACACCGGGGAGCTGTTTTTT
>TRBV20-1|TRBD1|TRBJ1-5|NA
CSARDGTDWVSNQPQHF
TGCAGTGCTAGAGATGGGACAGATTGGGTTAGCAATCAGCCCCAGCATTTT
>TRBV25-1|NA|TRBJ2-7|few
CASSDQSGSNEQYF
TGTGCCAGCAGTGACCAGTCCGGGAGTAACGAGCAGTACTTC
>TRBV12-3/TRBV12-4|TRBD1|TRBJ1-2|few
CASSLGTGVSYGYTF
TGTGCCAGCAGTTTAGGGACAGGGGTTAGCTATGGCTACACCTTC
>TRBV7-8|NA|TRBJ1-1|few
CASSLREGNTEAFF
TGTGCCAGCAGCTTAAGGGAGGGGAACACTGAAGCTTTCTTT
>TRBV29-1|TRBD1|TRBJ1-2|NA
CSSRDRGHYGYTF
TGCAGCAGCCGGGACAGGGGCCACTATGGCTACACCTTC
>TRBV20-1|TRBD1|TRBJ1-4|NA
CSAYPRQGAREKLFF
TGCAGTGCTTATCCTCGACAGGGGGCGCGAGAAAAACTGTTTTTT